The rows below give T cell receptor beta chains drawn from one sample of a study of neurological immune-mediated disorders. One entry per CDR3 protein, called by TCRdb with MiXCR from the 5' RACE reads. Among roughly 22,000 distinct CDR3 sequences listed, around 6% were seen once. Specimen: CD8+ T cells from blood. The receptors were gathered from a man in his late teens or twenties in good health. Each CDR3 is given with its conserved first and last residue. A D gene is named only where the DNA matches it firmly. Clone size is stated in some rows and not others, as once, few, many or a class when expanded.

J: TRBJ1-1; D: .; V: TRBV10-3; size: few; CDR3: CAISEREGGTEAFF; DNA: TGTGCCATCAGTGAGAGGGAGGGGGGCACTGAAGCTTTCTTT
J: TRBJ2-3; D: TRBD2; V: TRBV12-3/TRBV12-4; size: many; CDR3: CASGGTSGAHTDTQYF; DNA: TGTGCCAGCGGTGGGACTAGCGGGGCTCACACAGATACGCAGTATTTT
J: TRBJ1-2; D: .; V: TRBV5-1; size: many; CDR3: CARAPNYGYTF; DNA: TGCGCCAGGGCCCCTAACTATGGCTACACCTTC
J: TRBJ1-1; D: .; V: TRBV7-9; size: many; CDR3: CASSSLRVQTNTEAFF; DNA: TGTGCCAGCAGCTCACTAAGGGTTCAGACCAACACTGAAGCTTTCTTT
J: TRBJ1-1; D: TRBD1; V: TRBV6-2/TRBV6-3; size: many; CDR3: CASSWTGGRGAEAFF; DNA: TGTGCCAGCAGTTGGACAGGGGGCCGAGGGGCTGAAGCTTTCTTT
J: TRBJ2-7; D: TRBD2; V: TRBV7-2; size: many; CDR3: CASSFTASGAREQYF; DNA: TGTGCCAGCAGCTTTACGGCTAGCGGGGCTAGGGAGCAGTACTTC
J: TRBJ2-5; D: TRBD2; V: TRBV13; size: many; CDR3: CASSSGLAGPQETQYF; DNA: TGTGCCAGCAGCTCCGGACTAGCGGGCCCTCAAGAGACCCAGTACTTC
J: TRBJ1-1; D: .; V: TRBV19; size: .; CDR3: CASSKQGNTEAFF; DNA: TGTGCCAGCTCCAAACAGGGTAACACTGAAGCTTTCTTT
J: TRBJ2-7; D: .; V: TRBV3-1; size: many; CDR3: CASSHGYEQYF; DNA: TGTGCCAGCAGCCACGGCTACGAGCAGTACTTC
J: TRBJ1-1; D: .; V: TRBV28; size: many; CDR3: CASSGQRDMNTEAFF; DNA: TGTGCCAGCAGCGGGCAGAGAGACATGAACACTGAAGCTTTCTTT
J: TRBJ2-1; D: .; V: TRBV7-6; size: many; CDR3: CASSLDHYNEQFF; DNA: TGTGCCAGCAGCCTGGACCATTACAATGAGCAGTTCTTC
J: TRBJ2-1; D: .; V: TRBV6-5; size: many; CDR3: CASSYDRGYNEQFF; DNA: TGTGCCAGCAGTTACGATCGGGGCTACAATGAGCAGTTCTTC
J: TRBJ2-7; D: .; V: TRBV10-3; size: once; CDR3: CAISELATAYEQYF; DNA: TGTGCCATCAGTGAGTTAGCAACAGCCTACGAGCAGTACTTC
J: TRBJ2-5; D: TRBD2; V: TRBV20-1; size: many; CDR3: CSARTSGGALTGSETQYF; DNA: TGCAGTGCTAGGACTAGCGGGGGGGCGCTTACGGGTTCGGAGACCCAGTACTTC
J: TRBJ2-4; D: .; V: TRBV7-6; size: .; CDR3: CASSLAGVTGAKNIQYF; DNA: TGTGCCAGCAGCTTGGCCGGGGTGACGGGGGCCAAAAACATTCAGTACTTC
J: TRBJ2-2; D: TRBD1; V: TRBV29-1; size: many; CDR3: CSVGTELNTGELFF; DNA: TGCAGCGTGGGGACAGAGTTGAACACCGGGGAGCTGTTTTTT
J: TRBJ1-3; D: .; V: TRBV20-1; size: many; CDR3: CSARAGTLGNTIYF; DNA: TGCAGTGCTAGAGCGGGGACCCTCGGAAACACCATATATTTT
J: TRBJ1-1; D: TRBD1; V: TRBV7-6; size: many; CDR3: CASSLAPQGAMVTEAFF; DNA: TGTGCCAGCAGCTTAGCGCCGCAGGGGGCTATGGTCACTGAAGCTTTCTTT
J: TRBJ2-3; D: .; V: TRBV12-3/TRBV12-4; size: .; CDR3: CASSLFPSDTQYF; DNA: TGTGCCAGCAGTCTTTTTCCTTCAGATACGCAGTATTTT
J: TRBJ2-1; D: .; V: TRBV6-6; size: once; CDR3: CASSSEIYEQFF; DNA: TGTGCCAGCAGTTCCGAGATCTACGAGCAGTTCTTC
J: TRBJ2-5; D: TRBD1; V: TRBV29-1; size: medium-sized; CDR3: CSVEKDRGTQYF; DNA: TGCAGCGTTGAGAAGGACAGGGGGACCCAGTACTTC
J: TRBJ2-3; D: .; V: TRBV6-1; size: many; CDR3: CASSEWVGGPGDTQYF; DNA: TGTGCCAGCAGTGAATGGGTCGGGGGGCCCGGTGATACGCAGTATTTT
J: TRBJ1-3; D: .; V: TRBV7-8; size: many; CDR3: CASCRLPGNTIYF; DNA: TGTGCCAGCTGTCGTTTGCCTGGAAACACCATATATTTT
J: TRBJ1-2; D: .; V: TRBV7-2; size: many; CDR3: CASSLVAGAYGYTF; DNA: TGTGCCAGCAGCTTAGTTGCCGGTGCCTATGGCTACACCTTC
J: TRBJ1-1; D: .; V: TRBV29-1; size: many; CDR3: CSVEGNTEAFF; DNA: TGCAGCGTTGAAGGGAACACTGAAGCTTTCTTT
J: TRBJ1-6; D: .; V: TRBV5-1; size: many; CDR3: CASSFFGAGLENSPLHF; DNA: TGCGCCAGCAGCTTCTTTGGTGCTGGGTTGGAGAATTCACCCCTCCACTTT
J: TRBJ2-1; D: .; V: TRBV7-6; size: many; CDR3: CASSAAEVPNEQFF; DNA: TGTGCCAGCAGCGCCGCCGAGGTACCCAATGAGCAGTTCTTC
J: TRBJ2-5; D: TRBD1; V: TRBV7-2; size: many; CDR3: CASSSWTGEETQYF; DNA: TGTGCCAGCAGCTCCTGGACAGGGGAAGAGACCCAGTACTTC
J: TRBJ2-3; D: .; V: TRBV9; size: many; CDR3: CASSVSASDTQYF; DNA: TGTGCCAGCAGCGTATCCGCTTCAGATACGCAGTATTTT
J: TRBJ1-3; D: .; V: TRBV12-3/TRBV12-4; size: many; CDR3: CASSPSGGGSNTIYF; DNA: TGTGCCAGCAGTCCCTCGGGGGGGGGTAGCAACACCATATATTTT
J: TRBJ2-3; D: TRBD2; V: TRBV20-1; size: medium-sized; CDR3: CSARDGASGETDTQYF; DNA: TGCAGTGCTAGAGATGGGGCTAGCGGGGAAACAGATACGCAGTATTTT
J: TRBJ1-4; D: .; V: TRBV2; size: .; CDR3: CASSVMEGMTNEKLFF; DNA: TGTGCCAGCAGTGTTATGGAAGGGATGACTAATGAAAAACTGTTTTTT
J: TRBJ1-4; D: .; V: TRBV4-2; size: .; CDR3: CASSQEGVAIMKKLFF; DNA: TGTGCCAGCAGCCAAGAGGGGGTCGCTATAATGAAAAAACTGTTTTTT
J: TRBJ2-1; D: TRBD1; V: TRBV11-3; size: many; CDR3: CASSVDRAYEQFF; DNA: TGTGCCAGCAGCGTCGACAGGGCCTATGAGCAGTTCTTC
J: TRBJ2-3; D: .; V: TRBV28; size: .; CDR3: CASSSAPPSTDTQYF; DNA: TGTGCCAGCAGTTCCGCCCCCCCAAGCACAGATACGCAGTATTTT
J: TRBJ2-3; D: .; V: TRBV5-6; size: many; CDR3: CASSFWGLEDTQYF; DNA: TGTGCCAGCAGCTTCTGGGGCCTGGAAGATACGCAGTATTTT
J: TRBJ2-1; D: .; V: TRBV30; size: many; CDR3: CAWSVKGGGNEQFF; DNA: TGTGCCTGGAGTGTAAAAGGGGGAGGGAATGAGCAGTTCTTC